This T cell receptor (beta chain) comes out of a study of radiotherapy plus CTLA-4 blockade in lung cancer. Study at large: The study recorded objective responses in about 18% of patients and disease control in about 31%. Study-wide points: In blood, early T cell clone dynamics reportedly predicted response best, together with interferon-beta. Subsequent to radiotherapy plus ipilimumab, tumor-derived TCR clones underwent expansion in blood.

The data were produced by immunoSEQ multiplex PCR, yet TCRdb's version contains in-frame clones alone and is incomplete. The repertoire includes some 45,000 clones, around 69% of them detected once, and roughly 7.6% sits in the top ten. Patients in the study, people with chemo-refractory metastatic non-small-cell lung cancer, received focal radiation plus ipilimumab CTLA-4 blockade. Germline CDR1 is KGHSH and CDR2 is LQKENI. The CDR3 runs 17 residues. Trimming took 6 bases from V and 4 from J; bases not matched to a gene: 17. Worth noting for this clone: Its cognate antigen is unknown.

J is TRBJ1-2 and V is TRBV18, with 7 bases matching TRBD1. This receptor was obtained from a human donor with non-small cell lung cancer who had stable disease on radiotherapy plus ipilimumab. Material: peripheral blood, obtained from a patient treated with radiotherapy plus ipilimumab. Here the CDR3 reads CASSPLPLGQASYGYTF. The DNA of the CDR3 is TGTGCCAGCTCCCCCCTGCCTCTCGGACAGGCCTCCTATGGCTACACCTTC.